This T cell receptor (beta chain) was sequenced in a study of Ad26.COV2.S vaccination and SARS-CoV-2 variants. The study, taken as a whole, reports: Following vaccination, spike-specific CD8+ and CD4+ T cell responses reportedly exhibited substantial breadth. Non-spike TCR breadth showed similarity between vaccine and placebo recipients. Vaccinated individuals (as opposed to placebo recipients) had higher spike-specific TCR breadth.

The V gene lost 1 base and the J gene lost 6 bases, with 6 bases spanning the gap. This CDR3 is built from 13 residues. Per germline, CDR1 SGHNT and CDR2 YENEEA. About this clone itself: Its antigen is unknown.

Repertoires were generated with immunoSEQ multiplex PCR, while TCRdb's copy carries only in-frame clones and drops some. The data hold fewer than 150,000 clones, with around 86% observed a single time. The chain uses TRBV11-3 and TRBJ2-2; no clear D gene. The source of this sequence is a human donor who had recovered from COVID-19. The sequencing used peripheral blood, collected after recovery from COVID-19. The CDR3 is CASSLGFAGELFF. CDR3 DNA sequence: TGTGCCAGCAGCTTAGGTTTCGCCGGGGAGCTGTTTTTT. Using reference TRBV11-3 and TRBJ2-2 for the parts outside the CDR3, the full variable domain is EAGVVQSPRYKIIEKKQPVAFWCNPISGHNTLYWYLQNLGQGPELLIRYENEEAVDDSQLPKDRFSAERLKGVDSTLKIQPAELGDSAVYLCASSLGFAGELFFGEGSRLTVL.